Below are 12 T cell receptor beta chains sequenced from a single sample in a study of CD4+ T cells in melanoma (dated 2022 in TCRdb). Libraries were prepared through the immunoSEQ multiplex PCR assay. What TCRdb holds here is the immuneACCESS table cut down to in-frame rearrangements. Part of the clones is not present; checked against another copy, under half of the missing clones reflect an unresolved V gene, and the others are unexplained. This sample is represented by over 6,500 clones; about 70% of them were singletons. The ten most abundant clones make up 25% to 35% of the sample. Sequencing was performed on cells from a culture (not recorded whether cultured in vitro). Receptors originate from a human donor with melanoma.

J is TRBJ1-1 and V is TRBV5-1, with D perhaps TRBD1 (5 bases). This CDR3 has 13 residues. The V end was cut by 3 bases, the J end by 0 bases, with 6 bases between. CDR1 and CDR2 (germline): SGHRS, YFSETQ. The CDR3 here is CASSWDVNTEAFF. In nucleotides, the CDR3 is TGCGCCAGCAGCTGGGACGTGAACACTGAAGCTTTCTTT. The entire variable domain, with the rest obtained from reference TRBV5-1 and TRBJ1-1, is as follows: KAGVTQTPRYLIKTRGQQVTLSCSPISGHRSVSWYQQTPGQGLQFLFEYFSETQRNKGNFPGRFSGRQFSNSRSEMNVSTLELGDSALYLCASSWDVNTEAFFGQGTRLTVV.

This CDR3 reads CAWSVGTSFFTEQFF. The CDR3 DNA is TGTGCCTGGAGTGTAGGGACTAGTTTTTTTACCGAGCAGTTCTTC. This chain uses TRBV30 with TRBJ2-1, with 8 bases fitting TRBD2. J lost 10 bases, V lost 0 bases, and 11 bases had no gene match. The CDR3 extends over 15 amino acids. Germline V gene data show CDR1 as GTSNPN and CDR2 as SVGIG (reference sequence).

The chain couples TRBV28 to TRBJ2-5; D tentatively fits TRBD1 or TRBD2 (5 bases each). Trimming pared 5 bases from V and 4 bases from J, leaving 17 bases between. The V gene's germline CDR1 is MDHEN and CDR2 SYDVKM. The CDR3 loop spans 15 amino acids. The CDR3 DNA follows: TGTGCCAGCAGTCCCTCCAGCTGGGGGTCAGAGACCCAGTACTTC. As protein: CASSPSSWGSETQYF.

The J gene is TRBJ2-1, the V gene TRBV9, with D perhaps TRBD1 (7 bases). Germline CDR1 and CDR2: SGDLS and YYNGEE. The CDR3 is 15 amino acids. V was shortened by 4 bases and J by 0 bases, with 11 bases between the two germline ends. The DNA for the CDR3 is TGTGCCAGCAGCTATCAGGGGGGCTCCTACAATGAGCAGTTCTTC. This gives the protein CASSYQGGSYNEQFF.

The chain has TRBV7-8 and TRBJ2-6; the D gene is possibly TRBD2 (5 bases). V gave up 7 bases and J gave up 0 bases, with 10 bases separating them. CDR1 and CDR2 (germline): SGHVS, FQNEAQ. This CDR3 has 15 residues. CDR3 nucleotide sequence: TGTGCCAGCAAAGGACTCGCCTCTGGGGCCAACGTCCTGACTTTC. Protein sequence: CASKGLASGANVLTF.

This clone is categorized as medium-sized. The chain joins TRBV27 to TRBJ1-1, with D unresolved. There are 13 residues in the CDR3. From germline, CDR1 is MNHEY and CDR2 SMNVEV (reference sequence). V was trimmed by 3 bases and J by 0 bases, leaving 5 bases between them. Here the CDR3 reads CASSFTVNTEAFF. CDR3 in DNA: TGTGCCAGCAGTTTTACTGTGAACACTGAAGCTTTCTTT.

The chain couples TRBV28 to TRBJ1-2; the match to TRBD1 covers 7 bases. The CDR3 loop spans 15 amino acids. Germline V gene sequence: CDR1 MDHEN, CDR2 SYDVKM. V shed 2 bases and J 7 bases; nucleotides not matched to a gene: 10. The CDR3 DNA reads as TGTGCCAGCAGTTTAGGACAGGCATGGAGTGCTGGCTACACCTTC. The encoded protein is CASSLGQAWSAGYTF.

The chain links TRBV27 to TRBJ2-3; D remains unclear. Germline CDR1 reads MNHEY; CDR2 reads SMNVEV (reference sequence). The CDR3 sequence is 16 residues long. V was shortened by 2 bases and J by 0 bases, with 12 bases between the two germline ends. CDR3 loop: CASSLGRGRSTDTQYF. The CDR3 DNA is TGTGCCAGCAGTTTAGGGCGCGGCAGGAGCACAGATACGCAGTATTTT.

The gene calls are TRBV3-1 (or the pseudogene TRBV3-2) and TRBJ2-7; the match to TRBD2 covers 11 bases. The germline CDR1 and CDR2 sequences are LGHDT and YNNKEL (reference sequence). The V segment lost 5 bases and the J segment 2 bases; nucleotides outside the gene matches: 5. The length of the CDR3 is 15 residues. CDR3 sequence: CASSTGLAVTYEQYF. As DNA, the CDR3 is TGTGCCAGCAGCACGGGACTAGCGGTAACCTACGAGCAGTACTTC.

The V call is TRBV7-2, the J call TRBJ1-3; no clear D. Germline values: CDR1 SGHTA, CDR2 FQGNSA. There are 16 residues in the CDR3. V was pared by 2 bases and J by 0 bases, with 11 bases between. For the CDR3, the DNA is TGTGCCAGCAGCTTAAATCCGGTTAGCTCTGGAAACACCATATATTTT. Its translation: CASSLNPVSSGNTIYF.

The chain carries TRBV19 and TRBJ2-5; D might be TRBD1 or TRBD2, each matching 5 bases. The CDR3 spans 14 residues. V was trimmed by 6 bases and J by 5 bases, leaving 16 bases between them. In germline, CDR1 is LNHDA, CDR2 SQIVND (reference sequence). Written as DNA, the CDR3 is TGTGCCAGTAGCCATGAGGGGCGTCTTGAGACCCAGTACTTC. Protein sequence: CASSHEGRLETQYF.

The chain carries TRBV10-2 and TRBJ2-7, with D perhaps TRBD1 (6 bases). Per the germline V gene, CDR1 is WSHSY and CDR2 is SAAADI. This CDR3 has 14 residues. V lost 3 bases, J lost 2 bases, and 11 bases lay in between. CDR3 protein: CASSEVGATYEQYF. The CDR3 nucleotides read TGCGCCAGCAGTGAAGTGGGGGCCACCTACGAGCAGTACTTC.